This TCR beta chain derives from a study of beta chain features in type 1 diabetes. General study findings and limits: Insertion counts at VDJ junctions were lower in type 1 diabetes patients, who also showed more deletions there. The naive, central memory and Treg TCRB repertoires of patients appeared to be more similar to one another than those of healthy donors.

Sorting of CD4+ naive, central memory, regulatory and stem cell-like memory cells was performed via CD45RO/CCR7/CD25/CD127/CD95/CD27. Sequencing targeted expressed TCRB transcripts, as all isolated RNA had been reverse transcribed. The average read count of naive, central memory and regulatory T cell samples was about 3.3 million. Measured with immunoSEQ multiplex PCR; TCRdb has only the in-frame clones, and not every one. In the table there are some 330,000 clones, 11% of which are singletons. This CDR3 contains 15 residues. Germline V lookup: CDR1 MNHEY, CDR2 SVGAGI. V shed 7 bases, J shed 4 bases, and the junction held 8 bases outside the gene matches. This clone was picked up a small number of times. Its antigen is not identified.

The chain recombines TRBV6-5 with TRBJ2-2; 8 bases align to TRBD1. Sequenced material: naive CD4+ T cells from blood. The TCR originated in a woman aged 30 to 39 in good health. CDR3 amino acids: CASKQQGALTGELFF. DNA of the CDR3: TGTGCCAGCAAACAGCAGGGGGCCCTCACCGGGGAGCTGTTTTTT.